This T cell receptor (beta chain) was observed in a study of molecular identifiers for immune sequencing clone quantification. This clonotype was detected ten times or more. Germline V CDR1 and CDR2: LGHDT, YNNKEL (reference sequence). Trimming shortened V by 3 bases and J by 6 bases, and 19 bases separated the two germline ends. The CDR3 contains 16 residues. MiXCR, applied by TCRdb to the PCR reads, yields one record per CDR3 protein. The top ten clones hold roughly 0.85% of a sample with about 640,000 distinct CDR3 sequences, 15% to 20% of them seen once. Material: naive CD8+ T cells from blood, with Jurkat cell RNA spiked in. Subset specified: FACS-sorted CD8+CD4-CCR7+CD45RA+ naive T cells. The chain combines TRBV3-1 with TRBJ2-3; tentative D call: TRBD2 (5 bases). This TCR came from a human donor in good health. Some libraries in this study had Jurkat cell RNA spiked in. The CDR3 protein is CASSQSMRDLADTQYF. CDR3 bases: TGTGCCAGCAGCCAGTCGATGAGGGATTTGGCCGATACGCAGTATTTT.